Here is one T cell receptor (beta chain) with its context. Its antigen is unidentified. Sequence at one end of the junction differs from germline and may be a read error. The data are from a study of cytomegalovirus exposure and HLA in healthy donors. This PCR relied on a set of 60 Vbeta primers and 13 Jbeta primers. Assay: immunoSEQ multiplex PCR; the TCRdb copy retains only in-frame clones and omits some. The sample yields around 190,000 clones, around 77% seen once. Notes on the study in general: In an earlier analysis, in about 530 donors, most V segments appeared productive either ~87% or ~30% of the time. Accounts indicate the classifier identified cytomegalovirus status with strong specificity and sensitivity. The records held CMV serostatus as the only immune exposure information. A later analysis appeared to link common viral pathogens to several of the most significant clusters.

The source is a woman in her twenties or thirties in good health and CMV-seronegative. The sample consisted of PBMCs.

DNA for the CDR3: TGTGCCACCCGGACGGGGAACTATGGCTACCCCTTC. This sequence encodes CATRTGNYGYPF. The rearrangement uses TRBV6-5 and TRBJ1-2; no clear D. From germline, CDR1 is MNHEY and CDR2 SVGAGI. The CDR3 has 12 amino acids.